A selection of T cell receptor beta chains follows, all from one sample in a study of blood T cells in healthy people across ages. TCRdb ran MiXCR on the 5' RACE reads and lists one entry per CDR3 protein. The sample yields around 900,000 distinct CDR3 sequences, roughly half seen once. Sequenced material: blood. These receptors were collected from a woman in her sixties or seventies in good health. The CDR3 runs from the conserved cysteine through the conserved F or W. Fields, in order: CDR3 DNA, CDR3 protein, clone size, V gene, J gene, D gene. A D gene is named only where the DNA matches it firmly. The listing skips clone size in some rows; elsewhere it reads once, few, many or a size class.

cdr3_nt: TGTGCCAGCAGCCCCTTGGGGACCCCAGATACGCAGTATTTT
cdr3_aa: CASSPLGTPDTQYF
clone_size: few
v_call: TRBV7-7
j_call: TRBJ2-3
d_call: NA

cdr3_nt: TGTGCCAGCAGCCAAAGGAATTTCGCGACAGGGCGACAAGAGACCCAGTACTTC
cdr3_aa: CASSQRNFATGRQETQYF
clone_size: NA
v_call: TRBV3-1
j_call: TRBJ2-5
d_call: TRBD1

cdr3_nt: TGCGCCAGCAGTCGTGGGGGTCGTGGGAACGAGCAGTACTTC
cdr3_aa: CASSRGGRGNEQYF
clone_size: few
v_call: TRBV5-1
j_call: TRBJ2-7
d_call: NA

cdr3_nt: TGTGCCAGCAGGGGGACAGGAGATAGCAATCAGCCCCAGCATTTT
cdr3_aa: CASRGTGDSNQPQHF
clone_size: NA
v_call: TRBV2
j_call: TRBJ1-5
d_call: TRBD1

cdr3_nt: TGCGCCAGCAGGCTAGCGGGAGCCACAGATACGCAGTATTTT
cdr3_aa: CASRLAGATDTQYF
clone_size: NA
v_call: TRBV4-1
j_call: TRBJ2-3
d_call: TRBD2

cdr3_nt: TGTGCCAGCTCACCCACAGGGGAAAGTTCACCCCTCCACTTT
cdr3_aa: CASSPTGESSPLHF
clone_size: NA
v_call: TRBV18
j_call: TRBJ1-6
d_call: TRBD1

cdr3_nt: TGCAGTGCTAGAATCCCTGCTCGCCCAGGACGAGAAAAACTGTTTTTT
cdr3_aa: CSARIPARPGREKLFF
clone_size: few
v_call: TRBV20-1
j_call: TRBJ1-4
d_call: NA

cdr3_nt: TGTGCCATCAGTGAGTCGCGGGGTAATCAGCCCCAGCATTTT
cdr3_aa: CAISESRGNQPQHF
clone_size: many
v_call: TRBV10-3
j_call: TRBJ1-5
d_call: NA

cdr3_nt: TGTGCCAGCAGCCCCCCGGGGTTCAATGAGCAGTACTTC
cdr3_aa: CASSPPGFNEQYF
clone_size: NA
v_call: TRBV7-9
j_call: TRBJ2-5
d_call: NA

cdr3_nt: TGTGCCAGCAGTCCTCGGACAGGGACCTTCCGTGAAGCTTTCTTT
cdr3_aa: CASSPRTGTFREAFF
clone_size: NA
v_call: TRBV27
j_call: TRBJ1-1
d_call: TRBD1

cdr3_nt: TGTGCCAGCAGCCAATGGACTAGCGGGAGAACGGGCGAGCAGTACTTC
cdr3_aa: CASSQWTSGRTGEQYF
clone_size: NA
v_call: TRBV3-1
j_call: TRBJ2-7
d_call: TRBD2

cdr3_nt: TGCGCCAGCAGCTTGTTCTCGAGCGGGGAGCTGTTTTTT
cdr3_aa: CASSLFSSGELFF
clone_size: few
v_call: TRBV5-1
j_call: TRBJ2-2
d_call: NA

cdr3_nt: TGCAGACAGGGATCGAACACTGAAGCTTTCTTT
cdr3_aa: CRQGSNTEAFF
clone_size: NA
v_call: TRBV20-1
j_call: TRBJ1-1
d_call: NA

cdr3_nt: TGCAGCTTTTCACGTACCCAAGAGACCCAGTACTTC
cdr3_aa: CSFSRTQETQYF
clone_size: many
v_call: TRBV29-1
j_call: TRBJ2-5
d_call: NA

cdr3_nt: TGCAGTACTCGAGAGGACGGGGGTTTTCAAGAGACCCAGTACTTC
cdr3_aa: CSTREDGGFQETQYF
clone_size: once
v_call: TRBV20-1
j_call: TRBJ2-5
d_call: NA

cdr3_nt: TGTGCCAGCAGCGTACCGCACAGGGGCCCGTCTGGGGCCAACGTCCTGACTTTC
cdr3_aa: CASSVPHRGPSGANVLTF
clone_size: few
v_call: TRBV9
j_call: TRBJ2-6
d_call: TRBD1

cdr3_nt: TGTGCCGTCAGTGAGGGACAGGACTCCTACGAGCAGTACTTC
cdr3_aa: CAVSEGQDSYEQYF
clone_size: NA
v_call: TRBV10-3
j_call: TRBJ2-7
d_call: TRBD1

cdr3_nt: TGTGCCAGCAGCTTACATAGCGCCCTCTACAATGAGCAGTTCTTC
cdr3_aa: CASSLHSALYNEQFF
clone_size: NA
v_call: TRBV7-3
j_call: TRBJ2-1
d_call: NA

cdr3_nt: TGTGCCAGCAGCCGCACCTTGGGAGGGATTGAGGCGAGGACCCAGTACTTC
cdr3_aa: CASSRTLGGIEARTQYF
clone_size: few
v_call: TRBV7-2
j_call: TRBJ2-5
d_call: TRBD2

cdr3_nt: TGCGCCAGCAGCTTTAGTGAGGGAATACCTGGGGCCAACGTCCTGACTTTC
cdr3_aa: CASSFSEGIPGANVLTF
clone_size: NA
v_call: TRBV5-1
j_call: TRBJ2-6
d_call: NA

cdr3_nt: TGCGCCAGCAGCCCTCTCCACAGGGTAAGGGATGAAAAACTGTTTTTT
cdr3_aa: CASSPLHRVRDEKLFF
clone_size: NA
v_call: TRBV4-1
j_call: TRBJ1-4
d_call: NA

cdr3_nt: TGTGCCAGCAGAACTACTCAAAGGGTTCTCGAGACCCAGTACTTC
cdr3_aa: CASRTTQRVLETQYF
clone_size: NA
v_call: TRBV27
j_call: TRBJ2-5
d_call: NA

cdr3_nt: TGTGCCAGCAGCCAAGTTCCGGGACAGGGCGGAGATACGCAGTATTTT
cdr3_aa: CASSQVPGQGGDTQYF
clone_size: few
v_call: TRBV14
j_call: TRBJ2-3
d_call: TRBD1

cdr3_nt: TGTGCCAGCAGTTTGAGGAGGGCTCGGGATGAGCAGTTCTTC
cdr3_aa: CASSLRRARDEQFF
clone_size: NA
v_call: TRBV12-3/TRBV12-4
j_call: TRBJ2-1
d_call: NA

cdr3_nt: TGTGCCAGCAGCTTAGAGTTGGCGGGGAACTCCTACAATGAGCAGTTCTTC
cdr3_aa: CASSLELAGNSYNEQFF
clone_size: NA
v_call: TRBV11-1
j_call: TRBJ2-1
d_call: NA

cdr3_nt: TGCGCCAGCAGCTTCGGTGCGGGAACCGGTTACGAGCAGTACTTC
cdr3_aa: CASSFGAGTGYEQYF
clone_size: NA
v_call: TRBV5-1
j_call: TRBJ2-7
d_call: NA

cdr3_nt: TGTGCCAGCAGAAGGGCCAAGGACTATGGCTACACCTTC
cdr3_aa: CASRRAKDYGYTF
clone_size: NA
v_call: TRBV6-5
j_call: TRBJ1-2
d_call: NA

cdr3_nt: TGCAGTGCTAGATCCCCAGAGACCCAGTACTTC
cdr3_aa: CSARSPETQYF
clone_size: few
v_call: TRBV20-1
j_call: TRBJ2-5
d_call: NA

cdr3_nt: TGTGCCAGCAGCCTGACACGTATCTCTGGGGCCAACGTCCTGACTTTC
cdr3_aa: CASSLTRISGANVLTF
clone_size: NA
v_call: TRBV12-3/TRBV12-4
j_call: TRBJ2-6
d_call: NA

cdr3_nt: TGTGCCACCAGTGATTACTCTAAGAATGGCTACACCTTC
cdr3_aa: CATSDYSKNGYTF
clone_size: NA
v_call: TRBV24-1
j_call: TRBJ1-2
d_call: NA

cdr3_nt: TGCGCCAGCAGCAAACCACAGGGAACGACTGGGGCCAACGTCCTGACTTTC
cdr3_aa: CASSKPQGTTGANVLTF
clone_size: NA
v_call: TRBV4-1
j_call: TRBJ2-6
d_call: NA

cdr3_nt: TGTGCCAGCAGTGAAGAGTATACGCAGTATTTT
cdr3_aa: CASSEEYTQYF
clone_size: NA
v_call: TRBV2
j_call: TRBJ2-3
d_call: NA

cdr3_nt: TGTGCCAGCAGCTCCGGATCTAGCGTATCCAACGCCCAGTACTTC
cdr3_aa: CASSSGSSVSNAQYF
clone_size: few
v_call: TRBV7-2
j_call: TRBJ2-7
d_call: NA

cdr3_nt: TGTGCCAGCAGCAGGACAGTCGCGAACACCGGGGAGCTGTTTTTT
cdr3_aa: CASSRTVANTGELFF
clone_size: NA
v_call: TRBV27
j_call: TRBJ2-2
d_call: NA

cdr3_nt: TGCGCCAGCAGCTTGGGGCTAGCGGAGCTCCAAGAGACCCAGTACTTC
cdr3_aa: CASSLGLAELQETQYF
clone_size: NA
v_call: TRBV5-1
j_call: TRBJ2-5
d_call: TRBD2

cdr3_nt: TGCAGTGCTTCGGATCTAGCGGGCTACGAGCAGTACTTC
cdr3_aa: CSASDLAGYEQYF
clone_size: few
v_call: TRBV20-1
j_call: TRBJ2-7
d_call: TRBD2

cdr3_nt: TGTGCCAGCTCACCAGGGGACAGGAGCTCCTACAATGAGCAGTTCTTC
cdr3_aa: CASSPGDRSSYNEQFF
clone_size: NA
v_call: TRBV18
j_call: TRBJ2-1
d_call: TRBD1

cdr3_nt: TGCAGTACTAGGAGATCCGGGAGAAACACCTACAATGAGCAGTTCTTC
cdr3_aa: CSTRRSGRNTYNEQFF
clone_size: NA
v_call: TRBV20-1
j_call: TRBJ2-1
d_call: NA

cdr3_nt: TGTGCCAGCAGTCTCGGTTGGGAGAGCTCCTACGAGCAGTACTTC
cdr3_aa: CASSLGWESSYEQYF
clone_size: few
v_call: TRBV12-3/TRBV12-4
j_call: TRBJ2-7
d_call: NA

cdr3_nt: TGTGCCAGCAGCTTGGTGGGACTAGCGGGAGGGGGCACAGATACGCAGTATTTT
cdr3_aa: CASSLVGLAGGGTDTQYF
clone_size: NA
v_call: TRBV7-2
j_call: TRBJ2-3
d_call: TRBD2

cdr3_nt: TGCAGTGCAAACCCTAGCGCGGATACGCAGTATTTT
cdr3_aa: CSANPSADTQYF
clone_size: few
v_call: TRBV20-1
j_call: TRBJ2-3
d_call: NA

cdr3_nt: TGTGCCAGCAGTTTTATCCAGGGTCATCAGCCCCAGCATTTT
cdr3_aa: CASSFIQGHQPQHF
clone_size: NA
v_call: TRBV6-2/TRBV6-3
j_call: TRBJ1-5
d_call: NA

cdr3_nt: TGTGCCAGCAGCCGGGAAAATTCACCCCTCCACTTT
cdr3_aa: CASSRENSPLHF
clone_size: NA
v_call: TRBV7-2
j_call: TRBJ1-6
d_call: NA

cdr3_nt: TGTGCCACCAGTGTGGGGAGGCCCCCCTCCAACGAGCAGTACTTC
cdr3_aa: CATSVGRPPSNEQYF
clone_size: NA
v_call: TRBV10-3
j_call: TRBJ2-7
d_call: NA